This TCR beta chain stems from a study of beta chain features in type 1 diabetes. As for the study in general: When patients were set against healthy donors, age, gender and cell yields were similar.

Trimming cost V 3 bases and J 7 bases; bases outside gene matches: 10. CDR3 size: 15 residues. Germline lookup yields CDR1 KGHSH and CDR2 LQKENI. General observations from the study: Sequencing of cDNA might inflate the share of cells that strongly express TCR. Shorter TCRB CDR3s, moderately but significantly so, marked every one of the four CD4+ subsets in Type 1 diabetes patients.

The isolated RNA, all of it, was reverse transcribed, so expressed TCRB transcripts were what got sequenced. The assay was immunoSEQ multiplex PCR, and TCRdb's table has in-frame clones only and misses some. The sample holds around 150,000 clones, 8% to 8.5% seen once. Per donor, one heparinised blood draw averaged about 100 mL. CD45RO/CCR7/CD25/CD127/CD95/CD27 sorting isolated CD4+ naive, central memory, regulatory and stem cell-like memory cells. This clone was detected many times. Its antigen is undetermined. V and J are TRBV18 and TRBJ1-1, with 8 bases fitting TRBD1. The specimen was central memory CD4+ T cells from blood. This TCR derives from a woman under 30 with type 1 diabetes. CDR3 in DNA: TGTGCCAGCTCACCCCCCGCAGGGGGCGCCTTTGAAGCTTTCTTT. Translating gives CASSPPAGGAFEAFF. The full variable domain, rest sourced from reference TRBV18 and TRBJ1-1, is NAGVMQNPRHLVRRRGQEARLRCSPMKGHSHVYWYRQLPEEGLKFMVYLQKENIIDESGMPKERFSAEFPKEGPSILRIQQVVRGDSAAYFCASSPPAGGAFEAFFGQGTRLTVV.